This T cell receptor (beta chain) was captured by sequencing in a study of a mutant IDH1 vaccine in newly diagnosed glioma. Study as a whole: Patients got their first vaccination 4-6 weeks after radiotherapy alone, or with temozolomide cycles.

Time point reported: week 5, during vaccination. Every single dose of the vaccine, 300 ug of mutant IDH1 20-mer peptide, came with topical imiquimod. Produced via immunoSEQ multiplex PCR; TCRdb's table is partial and in-frame only. The sample carries over 50,000 clones, just under 90% recorded once. V lost 7 bases, J lost 1 base, and 14 bases lay in between. CDR3 length equals 14 residues. Germline V gene lookup returns CDR1 SGHRS and CDR2 YFSETQ. Concerning this clone itself: Its specificity is not known.

The receptor's source is a woman in her forties with glioma. This chain uses TRBV5-1 with TRBJ2-5; D gene ambiguous. Sequencing was performed on PBMCs, taken from a glioma patient whose treatment included an IDH1 peptide vaccine. This CDR3 reads CASSRLQAQETQYF. In DNA form, the CDR3 reads TGCGCCAGCTCTCGACTGCAGGCCCAAGAGACCCAGTACTTC.